The next 9 T cell receptor beta chains were all read from a single sample in a study of Tregs in tolerant kidney transplant recipients. Some clones are missing from TCRdb's copy, which holds only in-frame ones; the method was immunoSEQ multiplex PCR. The table includes about 56,000 clones, around four fifths detected once. Sequences were obtained from CD4+ T cells from blood. The receptor source for this set is a human donor in good health.

The chain combines TRBV12-5 with TRBJ2-5, with D unresolved. The germline CDR1 and CDR2 sequences are LGHNT and FRNRAP. V was clipped by 3 bases and J by 5 bases, with 7 bases between them. The CDR3 loop spans 12 amino acids. This CDR3 is CASGLFRETQYF. The CDR3 DNA is TGTGCTAGTGGTTTATTCAGGGAGACCCAGTACTTC.

The chain has TRBV4-2 and TRBJ2-1; D may be TRBD1 (6 bases). Germline-derived CDR1 and CDR2 are LGHNA and YNFKEQ. Trimming cost V 4 bases and J 5 bases, with 21 bases left between them. This CDR3 comprises 17 residues. CDR3 in amino acids: CASSRYQGSEEDNEQFF. DNA of the CDR3: TGTGCCAGCAGCCGCTACCAGGGGTCGGAAGAGGACAATGAGCAGTTCTTC.

The chain joins TRBV7-2 to TRBJ2-1; 7 bases match TRBD2. This CDR3 spans 17 amino acids. With V trimmed by 5 bases and J by 1 base, 11 bases remained unmatched. Germline CDR1 SGHTA, CDR2 FQGNSA. The CDR3 spells CASSRFTRGGSYNEQFF. The CDR3 nucleotides are TGTGCCAGCAGCCGTTTCACGAGGGGAGGGTCCTACAATGAGCAGTTCTTC.

This chain joins TRBV6-5 and TRBJ1-1; tentative D call: TRBD1 (5 bases). Looked up from germline, CDR1 is MNHEY and CDR2 is SVGAGI. Deletions cut 5 bases from V and 8 bases from J, with 9 bases between. The CDR3 loop spans 11 amino acids. CDR3 in amino acids: CASSQGGEAFF. Written as DNA, the CDR3 is TGTGCCAGCAGTCAGGGAGGGGAAGCTTTCTTT.

Only a few counts were recorded for this clone. The gene calls are TRBV5-1 and TRBJ1-1; D ambiguous. CDR1 SGHRS and CDR2 YFSETQ come from the germline V gene. Trimming took off 4 bases at V and 2 bases at J, with 21 bases between the two ends. The CDR3 has 17 residues. The CDR3 is CASSPGLGPSSNTEAFF. Written as DNA, the CDR3 is TGCGCCAGCAGCCCTGGACTGGGCCCCTCCAGCAACACTGAAGCTTTCTTT.

This clone was counted between two and nine times. This sequence joins TRBV9 and TRBJ2-5; D gene ambiguous. The germline gives CDR1 SGDLS, CDR2 YYNGEE. This CDR3 has 13 residues. Trimming took off 2 bases at V and 2 bases at J, with 7 bases between the two ends. The CDR3: CASSVHPQETQYF. The CDR3 nucleotides are TGTGCCAGCAGCGTCCATCCGCAAGAGACCCAGTACTTC.

The chain uses TRBV30 and TRBJ2-3; a possible D gene is TRBD1 (6 bases). V lost 3 bases and J 0 bases, leaving 10 bases between the germline ends. Germline lookup yields CDR1 GTSNPN and CDR2 SVGIG (reference sequence). The CDR3 consists of 14 residues. CDR3 sequence (DNA): TGTGCCTGGAGACAGGGCGTAAGCACAGATACGCAGTATTTT. Its protein is CAWRQGVSTDTQYF.

The rearrangement links TRBV7-2 to TRBJ1-3; D perhaps matches TRBD1 (5 bases). This CDR3 is built from 13 residues. Trimming took off 5 bases at V and 8 bases at J, with 13 bases between the two ends. Looked up from germline, CDR1 is SGHTA and CDR2 is FQGNSA. The CDR3 spells CASSDNRGDTIYF. The CDR3 DNA reads TGTGCCAGCAGCGATAACCGGGGGGACACCATATATTTT.

The sample holds a few counts of this clone. This sequence joins TRBV5-4 and TRBJ2-2; a weak D match, TRBD2 (6 bases). Trimming took off 0 bases at V and 1 base at J, with 10 bases between the two ends. The CDR3 totals 16 residues. Per germline, CDR1 SGHNT and CDR2 YYREEE (reference sequence). This CDR3 is CASSLVTGGNTGELFF. The CDR3 DNA reads TGTGCCAGCAGCTTGGTGACCGGGGGGAACACCGGGGAGCTGTTTTTT.